The source of this T cell receptor beta chain is a study of T cell changes during pregnancy in multiple sclerosis (dated by TCRdb to between 2018 and 2021). For the study in its entirety: Changes in the T cell repertoire over the course of pregnancy were examined in this study in women with multiple sclerosis.

As for this clone: No antigen is known for it. Base qualities were left out, and no much larger clone turns up one base away.

Libraries were made using the immunoSEQ multiplex PCR assay. TCRdb took this table from immuneACCESS and kept in-frame rearrangements with V and J called. Such tables lack part of the clones; where checked against another copy, unresolved V genes explain under half of the gap, and the rest is unexplained. In this sample the table shows 70,000 to 95,000 clones, roughly nine tenths of which occur a single time. Around 2.2% of the sample comes from the top ten. Including the terminal cysteine and phenylalanine, the CDR3 comprises 13 residues. Only the CDR3 part of the read is kept: 39 bases, read in frame from the first base. The germline V gene encodes CDR1 SGHRS and CDR2 YFSETQ.

This TCR was sampled from a female donor in good health, enrolled as a control in a pregnancy study. The sequence joins TRBV5-1 to TRBJ2-5; D gene: possibly TRBD1, on 5 matching bases. The J call may be incorrect, as the DNA end agrees better with TRBJ2-7. The sample consisted of peripheral blood, taken in the second trimester of pregnancy. CDR3 reads: CASRPDTPYEQYF. The sequence in DNA is TGCGCCAGCAGGCCGGACACCCCGTACGAGCAGTACTTC.